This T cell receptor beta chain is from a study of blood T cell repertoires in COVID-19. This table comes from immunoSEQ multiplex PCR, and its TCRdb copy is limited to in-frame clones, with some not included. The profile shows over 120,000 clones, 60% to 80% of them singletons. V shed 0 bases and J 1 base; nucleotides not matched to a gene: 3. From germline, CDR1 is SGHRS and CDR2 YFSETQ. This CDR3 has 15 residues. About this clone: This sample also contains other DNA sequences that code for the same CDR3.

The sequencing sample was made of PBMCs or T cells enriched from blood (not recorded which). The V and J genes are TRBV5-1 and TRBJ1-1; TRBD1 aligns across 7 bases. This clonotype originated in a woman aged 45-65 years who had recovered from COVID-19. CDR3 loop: CASSLEDRRNTEAFF. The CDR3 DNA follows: TGCGCCAGCAGCTTGGAGGACAGGAGGAACACTGAAGCTTTCTTT.